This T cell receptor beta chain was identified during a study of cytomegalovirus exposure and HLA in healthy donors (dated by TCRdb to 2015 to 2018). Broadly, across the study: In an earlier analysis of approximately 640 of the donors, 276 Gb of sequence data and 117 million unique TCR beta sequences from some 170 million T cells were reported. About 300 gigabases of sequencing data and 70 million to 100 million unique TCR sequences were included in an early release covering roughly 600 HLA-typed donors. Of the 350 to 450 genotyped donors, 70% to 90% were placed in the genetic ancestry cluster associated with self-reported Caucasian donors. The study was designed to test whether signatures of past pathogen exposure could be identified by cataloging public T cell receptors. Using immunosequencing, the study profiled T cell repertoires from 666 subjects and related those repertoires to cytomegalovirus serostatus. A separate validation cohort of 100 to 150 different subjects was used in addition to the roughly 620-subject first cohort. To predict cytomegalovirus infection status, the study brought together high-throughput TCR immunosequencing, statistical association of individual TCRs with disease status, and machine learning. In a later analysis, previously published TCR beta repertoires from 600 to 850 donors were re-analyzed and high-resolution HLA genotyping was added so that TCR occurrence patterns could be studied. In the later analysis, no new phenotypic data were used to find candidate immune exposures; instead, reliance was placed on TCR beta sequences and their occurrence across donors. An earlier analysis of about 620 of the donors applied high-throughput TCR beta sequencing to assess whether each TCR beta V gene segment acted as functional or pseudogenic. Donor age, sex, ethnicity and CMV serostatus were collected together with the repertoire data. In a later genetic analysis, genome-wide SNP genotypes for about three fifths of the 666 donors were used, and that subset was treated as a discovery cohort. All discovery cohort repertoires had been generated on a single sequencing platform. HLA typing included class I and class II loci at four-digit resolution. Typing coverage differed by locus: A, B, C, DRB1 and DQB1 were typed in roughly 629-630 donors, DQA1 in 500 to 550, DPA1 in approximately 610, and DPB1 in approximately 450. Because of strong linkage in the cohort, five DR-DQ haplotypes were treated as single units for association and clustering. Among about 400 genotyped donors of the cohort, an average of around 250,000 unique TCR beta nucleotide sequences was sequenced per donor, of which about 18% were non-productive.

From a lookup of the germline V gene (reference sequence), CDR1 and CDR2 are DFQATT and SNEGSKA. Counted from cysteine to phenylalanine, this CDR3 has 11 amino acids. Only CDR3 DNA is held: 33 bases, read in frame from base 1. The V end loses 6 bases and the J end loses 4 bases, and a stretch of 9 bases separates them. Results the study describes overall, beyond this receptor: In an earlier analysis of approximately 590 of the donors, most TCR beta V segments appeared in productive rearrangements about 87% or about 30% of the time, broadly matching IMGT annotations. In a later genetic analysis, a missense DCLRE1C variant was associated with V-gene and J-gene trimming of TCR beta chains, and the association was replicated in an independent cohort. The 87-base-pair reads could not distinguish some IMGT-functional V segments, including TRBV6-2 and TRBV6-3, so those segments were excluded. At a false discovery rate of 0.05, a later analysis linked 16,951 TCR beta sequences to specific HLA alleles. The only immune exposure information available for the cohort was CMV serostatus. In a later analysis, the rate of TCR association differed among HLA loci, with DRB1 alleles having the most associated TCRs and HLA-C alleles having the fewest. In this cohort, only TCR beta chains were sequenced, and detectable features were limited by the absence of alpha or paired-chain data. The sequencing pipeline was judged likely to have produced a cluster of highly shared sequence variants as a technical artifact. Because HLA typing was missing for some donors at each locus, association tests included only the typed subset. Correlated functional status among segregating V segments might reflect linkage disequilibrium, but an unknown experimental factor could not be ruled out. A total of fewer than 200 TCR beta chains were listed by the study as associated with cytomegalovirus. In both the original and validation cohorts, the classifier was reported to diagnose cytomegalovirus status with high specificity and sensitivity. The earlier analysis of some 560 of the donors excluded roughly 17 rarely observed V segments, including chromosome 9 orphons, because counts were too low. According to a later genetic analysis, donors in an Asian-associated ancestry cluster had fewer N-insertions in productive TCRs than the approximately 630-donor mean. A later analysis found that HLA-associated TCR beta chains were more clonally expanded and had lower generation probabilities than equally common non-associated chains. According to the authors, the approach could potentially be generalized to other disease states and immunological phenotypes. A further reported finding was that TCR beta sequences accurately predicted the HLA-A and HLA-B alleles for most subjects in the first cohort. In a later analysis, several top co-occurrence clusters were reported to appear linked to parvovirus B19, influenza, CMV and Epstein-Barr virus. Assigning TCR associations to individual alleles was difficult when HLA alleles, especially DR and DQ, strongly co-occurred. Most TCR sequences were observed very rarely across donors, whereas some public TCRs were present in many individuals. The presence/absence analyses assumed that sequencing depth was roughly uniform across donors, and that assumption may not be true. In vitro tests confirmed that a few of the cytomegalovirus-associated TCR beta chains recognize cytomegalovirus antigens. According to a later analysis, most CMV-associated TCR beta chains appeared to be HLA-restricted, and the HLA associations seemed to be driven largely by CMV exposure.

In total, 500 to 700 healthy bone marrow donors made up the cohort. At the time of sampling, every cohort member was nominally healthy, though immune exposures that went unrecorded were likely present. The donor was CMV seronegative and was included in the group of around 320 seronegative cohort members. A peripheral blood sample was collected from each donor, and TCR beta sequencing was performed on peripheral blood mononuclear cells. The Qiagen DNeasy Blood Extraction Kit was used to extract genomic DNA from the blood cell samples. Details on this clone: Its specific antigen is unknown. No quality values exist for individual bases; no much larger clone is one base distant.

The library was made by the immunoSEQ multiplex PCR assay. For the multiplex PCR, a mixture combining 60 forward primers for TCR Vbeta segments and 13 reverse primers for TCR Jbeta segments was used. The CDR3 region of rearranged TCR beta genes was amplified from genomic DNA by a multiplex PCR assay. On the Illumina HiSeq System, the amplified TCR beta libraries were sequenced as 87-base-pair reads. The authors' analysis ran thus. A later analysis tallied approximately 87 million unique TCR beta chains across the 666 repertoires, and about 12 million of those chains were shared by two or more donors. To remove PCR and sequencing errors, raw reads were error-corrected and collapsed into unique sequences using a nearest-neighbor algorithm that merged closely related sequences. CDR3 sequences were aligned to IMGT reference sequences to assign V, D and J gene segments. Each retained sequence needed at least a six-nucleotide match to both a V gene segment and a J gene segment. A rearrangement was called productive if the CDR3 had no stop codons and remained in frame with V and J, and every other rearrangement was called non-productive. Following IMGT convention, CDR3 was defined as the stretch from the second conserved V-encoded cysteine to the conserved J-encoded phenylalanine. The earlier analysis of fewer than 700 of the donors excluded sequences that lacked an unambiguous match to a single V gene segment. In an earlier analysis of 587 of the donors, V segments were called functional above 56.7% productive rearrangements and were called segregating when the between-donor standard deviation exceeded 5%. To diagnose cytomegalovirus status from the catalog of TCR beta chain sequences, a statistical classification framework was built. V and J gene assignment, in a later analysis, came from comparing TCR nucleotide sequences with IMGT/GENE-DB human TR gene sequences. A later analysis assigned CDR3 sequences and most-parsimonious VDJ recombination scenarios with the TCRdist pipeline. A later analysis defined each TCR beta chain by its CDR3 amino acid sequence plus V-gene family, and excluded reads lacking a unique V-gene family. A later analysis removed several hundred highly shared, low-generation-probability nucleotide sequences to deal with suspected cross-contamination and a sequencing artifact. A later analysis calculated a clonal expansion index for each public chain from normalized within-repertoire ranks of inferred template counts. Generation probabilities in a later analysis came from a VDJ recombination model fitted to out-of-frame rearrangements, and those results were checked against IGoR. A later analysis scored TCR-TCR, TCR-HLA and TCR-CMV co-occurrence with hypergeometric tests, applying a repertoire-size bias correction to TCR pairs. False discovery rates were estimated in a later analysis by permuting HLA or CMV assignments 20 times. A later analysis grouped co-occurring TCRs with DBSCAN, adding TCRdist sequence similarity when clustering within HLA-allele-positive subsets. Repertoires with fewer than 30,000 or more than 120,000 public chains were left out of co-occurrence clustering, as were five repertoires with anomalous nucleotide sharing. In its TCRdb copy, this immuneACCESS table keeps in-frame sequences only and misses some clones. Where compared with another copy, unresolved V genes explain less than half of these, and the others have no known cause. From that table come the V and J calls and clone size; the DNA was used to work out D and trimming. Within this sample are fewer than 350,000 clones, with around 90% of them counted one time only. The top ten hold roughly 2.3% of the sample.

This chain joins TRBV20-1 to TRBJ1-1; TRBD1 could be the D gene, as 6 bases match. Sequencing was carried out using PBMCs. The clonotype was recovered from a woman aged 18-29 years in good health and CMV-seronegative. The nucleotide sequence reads TGCAGTGCCCCCAGGGGCACTGAAGCTTTCTTT. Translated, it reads CSAPRGTEAFF.